This entry lists 9 T cell receptor beta chains sequenced from one sample in a study of T-cell memory formation after mild COVID-19. TCRdb analysed the 5' RACE reads with MiXCR anew, one entry per CDR3 protein. Of 400,000 to 500,000 distinct CDR3 sequences in the sample, 20% were seen once. Sequencing used PBMCs or a T cell subset sorted from them (not recorded which). The origin of the receptors is an adult woman who had mild COVID-19 (a few samples of this study predate the infection). Cell type and time point are not known.

This clonotype showed up just a few times. The chain links TRBV12-3 or TRBV12-4 to TRBJ2-1; TRBD1 matches 8 bases. The V gene end was trimmed by 6 bases and the J gene end by 9 bases; junction bases not matched to a gene: 16. The CDR3 length is 16 residues. The CDR3 is CASSPWKQGARGEQFF. For the CDR3, the DNA is TGTGCCAGCAGCCCATGGAAGCAGGGGGCGCGGGGTGAGCAGTTCTTC.

This clonotype was seen a handful of times. In DNA, the CDR3 is TGTGCCAGCAGTGAACTAGCGGGGGGAATTGAGCAGTTCTTC. Its translation: CASSELAGGIEQFF. The chain employs TRBV2 and TRBJ2-1; 11 bases map to TRBD2. Germline CDR1 SNHLY, CDR2 FYNNEI. Trimming at V came to 2 bases and at J to 9 bases, leaving 3 bases not matched to a gene. The CDR3 is made up of 14 amino acids.

This sequence joins TRBV6-5 and TRBJ2-7; possible D gene TRBD1, 7 bases. This CDR3 spans 18 amino acids. V lost 2 bases and J 2 bases, leaving 22 bases between the germline ends. The germline gives CDR1 MNHEY, CDR2 SVGAGI. The chain's CDR3 is CASSYRWVGQGGTYEQYF. CDR3 bases: TGTGCCAGCAGTTACAGATGGGTTGGGCAGGGGGGTACCTACGAGCAGTACTTC.

The V call is TRBV4-1, the J call TRBJ1-4; D unclear. The CDR3 runs to 16 residues. Trimming cost V 4 bases and J 0 bases, with 12 bases left between them. From germline, CDR1 is MGHRA and CDR2 YSYEKL. This CDR3 reads CASSRIPGATNEKLFF. The CDR3 DNA is TGCGCCAGCAGCCGGATCCCTGGGGCAACTAATGAAAAACTGTTTTTT.

This clonotype was counted only a few times. V gene TRBV15 combines with J gene TRBJ2-3; 14 bases are shared with TRBD2. V lost 3 bases, J lost 2 bases, and 10 bases stayed unmatched. The germline gives CDR1 LNHNV, CDR2 YYDKDF (reference sequence). There are 19 residues in the CDR3. The CDR3 DNA is TGTGCCACCAGCAGTCCCCTGGGACTAGCGGGGGACCCCACAGATACGCAGTATTTT. Translated: CATSSPLGLAGDPTDTQYF.

The chain combines TRBV12-3 or TRBV12-4 with TRBJ2-7, with a weak D call TRBD1 (5 bases). CDR3 size: 12 residues. Trimming removed 4 bases from V and 3 bases from J, with 7 bases in between. CDR3 in DNA: TGTGCCAGCAGTTCAGGGATCTACGAGCAGTACTTC. Its translation is CASSSGIYEQYF.

This clonotype was counted only a few times. This chain joins TRBV7-2 and TRBJ2-7; D is possibly TRBD2 (6 bases). The germline V gene has CDR1 SGHTA and CDR2 FQGNSA. This CDR3 has 15 amino acids. Trimming removed 3 bases from V and 5 bases from J, with 17 bases in between. The CDR3 sequence: CASSFGGTKPHEQYF. The DNA of the CDR3 is TGTGCCAGCAGCTTCGGGGGTACGAAACCCCACGAGCAGTACTTC.

The V and J genes are TRBV2 and TRBJ1-5, with TRBD1 matching over 7 bases. Germline V gives CDR1 SNHLY, CDR2 FYNNEI. This CDR3 is built from 15 residues. V shed 3 bases and J 4 bases; nucleotides not matched to a gene: 6. CDR3 region: CASSDSGQPNQPQHF. DNA for the CDR3: TGTGCCAGCAGTGATTCGGGACAGCCAAATCAGCCCCAGCATTTT.

In its sample, this clonotype was seen many times. The chain recombines TRBV20-1 with TRBJ2-3; D remains unclear. CDR1 is DFQATT and CDR2 is SNEGSKA in the germline V gene (reference sequence). Trimming removed 5 bases from V and 1 base from J, with 13 bases in between. This CDR3 comprises 14 residues. The CDR3 DNA follows: TGCAGTGCTCGGGCTCACCCGGGCACAGATACGCAGTATTTT. Translating gives CSARAHPGTDTQYF.